The sequence of this T cell receptor beta chain was determined in a study of human T cells and chemical hapten exposure. About the study: Each patient's scalp received weekly diphenylcyclopropenone throughout the approximately 25-week study.

A single record per CDR3 protein comes from TCRdb applying MiXCR to the RACE reads. The data contain roughly 34,000 distinct CDR3 sequences, about a tenth of them singletons. Documented time point: pre-sensitization, week 0. The treatment denotes: therapeutic diphenylcyclopropenone sensitization with weekly scalp DPC. It was from unfractionated whole blood that total RNA was extracted. Germline V CDR1 and CDR2: DFQATT, SNEGSKA (reference sequence). The CDR3 is made up of 14 amino acids. Trimming at V came to 6 bases and at J to 5 bases, leaving 9 bases not matched to a gene. This clonotype was observed a handful of times.

Sample: whole blood, taken in connection with sensitization to the hapten diphenylcyclopropenone (DPC). This clonotype was obtained from a man in his fifties with alopecia areata. Some clones in this sample may be carry-over from other donors' samples. The chain joins TRBV20-1 to TRBJ1-5; 8 bases line up with TRBD1. The CDR3 nucleotides read TGCAGTGCACCCATACAGGGGGAAGATCAGCCCCAGCATTTT. Translated: CSAPIQGEDQPQHF.